These 4 T cell receptor beta chains share one sample of origin, sequenced in a study of cytomegalovirus exposure and HLA in healthy donors. Amplification used 60 Vbeta primers and 13 Jbeta primers. TCRdb's copy holds only in-frame clones and misses some; the assay was immunoSEQ multiplex PCR. The table records approximately 100,000 clones, around 80% of them present only once. Sequencing input: PBMCs. Every receptor here comes from a female donor in good health and CMV-seropositive.

The chain employs TRBV30 and TRBJ1-4; possibly TRBD1 for D (5 bases). The CDR3 is 16 amino acids. Germline V lookup: CDR1 GTSNPN, CDR2 SVGIG (reference sequence). V gave up 0 bases and J gave up 9 bases, with 20 bases separating them. This CDR3 reads CAWSVPVGGVEKKLFF. Here the CDR3 DNA reads TGTGCCTGGAGTGTACCCGTCGGAGGGGTTGAGAAAAAACTGTTTTTT.

V and J are TRBV10-3 and TRBJ1-6; D is uncertain. The germline CDR1 and CDR2 sequences are ENHRY and SYGVKD. The V gene lost 0 bases and the J gene lost 7 bases, with 10 bases spanning the gap. The CDR3 consists of 15 residues. The CDR3 loop is CAISESNGDNSPLHF. As DNA, the CDR3 is TGTGCCATCAGTGAGTCGAACGGAGACAATTCACCCCTCCACTTT.

The J gene is TRBJ2-7, the V gene TRBV7-9; D might be TRBD2 (7 bases). Trimming took 7 bases from V and 2 from J, leaving 12 bases between them. There are 13 residues in the CDR3. Germline V gene sequence: CDR1 SEHNR, CDR2 FQNEAQ (reference sequence). CDR3 amino acids: CASKGGATYEQYF. CDR3 bases: TGTGCCAGCAAAGGGGGGGCGACCTACGAGCAGTACTTC.

This clone was observed a few times. The chain is built from TRBV30 and TRBJ2-5, with D hard to call. Trimming removed 2 bases at V and 4 bases at J, with 5 bases between. The CDR3 sequence is 11 residues long. CDR1 and CDR2 from the germline V gene are GTSNPN and SVGIG (reference sequence). In nucleotides, the CDR3 is TGTGCCTGGAGTCCTTCAGAGACCCAGTACTTC. It yields the protein CAWSPSETQYF.